The next 10 T cell receptor beta chains were all read from a single sample in a study of blood T cells in healthy people across ages (dated by TCRdb to about 2015). The library came from 5' RACE. The sequencer listed for this sample is Illumina HiSeq 2500. A second roughly 7 to 11 cycle PCR used a sample-barcoded 5' primer and a J-beta primer mix. TCRdb trimmed the raw reads at Q25, called clones with MiXCR and kept productive beta chains. Each entry is one CDR3 protein sequence, shown with its most common DNA and genes. The sample has 1.5 million to 2 million distinct CDR3 sequences on record, 40% to 55% of them singletons. The ten largest clones capture less than 2.5% of the sample. What was sequenced was blood. All receptors derive from a woman between 35 and 50 years old in good health.

The CDR3 DNA follows: TGTGCCAGCAGTCCCCGACTAGCGACGGGGGGGTGGGATACGCAGTATTTT. Its translation: CASSPRLATGGWDTQYF. V gene TRBV12-3 or TRBV12-4 combines with J gene TRBJ2-3; 8 bases are shared with TRBD2. The CDR3 has 17 residues. After removal of 5 bases from V and 6 bases from J, the junction contained 16 bases not matched to a gene.

The genes are TRBV6-2 or TRBV6-3 and TRBJ1-4, with 8 positions matching TRBD1. This CDR3 is 16 amino acids long. CDR1 is MNHEY, CDR2 SVGEGT, per germline. After removal of 6 bases from V and 5 bases from J, the junction contained 11 bases not matched to a gene. The CDR3 spells CASSDRGAPANEKLFF. The CDR3 DNA follows: TGTGCCAGCAGCGACAGGGGCGCGCCAGCGAATGAAAAACTGTTTTTT.

CDR3 sequence reads: CASSEGDRVHGTQYF. Written as DNA, the CDR3 is TGTGCCAGCAGTGAAGGGGACAGGGTCCACGGTACGCAGTATTTT. The chain employs TRBV25-1 and TRBJ2-3; 9 nucleotides match TRBD1. V lost 2 bases, J lost 8 bases, and 8 bases stayed unmatched. The CDR3 length is 15 residues. Germline lookup yields CDR1 MGHDK and CDR2 SYGVNS.

V gene TRBV12-3 or TRBV12-4 combines with J gene TRBJ2-3; D is possibly TRBD2 (5 bases). Trimming stripped 5 bases from V and 6 bases from J, with 12 bases between. CDR3 length: 13 residues. The CDR3 DNA follows: TGTGCCAGCAGTAGAGTTAGCGCCGATACGCAGTATTTT. Translating gives CASSRVSADTQYF.

This sequence joins TRBV4-1 and TRBJ2-5, with D possibly being TRBD1 or TRBD2 (5 bases each). Germline CDR1 is MGHRA and CDR2 is YSYEKL. The CDR3 consists of 14 residues. The V gene lost 1 base and the J gene lost 4 bases, with 10 bases spanning the gap. The CDR3 nucleotides are TGCGCCAGCAGCCAAGCACAGGCGGGAGAGACCCAGTACTTC. Translated, it gives CASSQAQAGETQYF.

The chain employs TRBV4-3 and TRBJ1-1; 7 positions match TRBD1. V dropped 1 base and J dropped 3; count of bases not matched to a gene: 2. Germline CDR1 is LGHNA and CDR2 is YSLEER. The CDR3 is made up of 14 amino acids. The CDR3: CASSQAGQYTEAFF. DNA for the CDR3: TGCGCCAGCAGCCAAGCGGGACAGTACACTGAAGCTTTCTTT.

This clonotype has more than one count but fewer than ten. The chain employs TRBV5-1 and TRBJ2-3, with D unclear. The CDR3 covers 13 residues. Germline-derived CDR1 and CDR2 are SGHRS and YFSETQ. V dropped 2 bases and J dropped 6 bases, with 10 bases sitting between them. Here the CDR3 DNA reads TGCGCCAGCAGCTTCTTGGCTCCGGATACGCAGTATTTT. This sequence encodes CASSFLAPDTQYF.

The chain carries TRBV7-9 and TRBJ2-5, with 11 positions matching TRBD2. V trimming: 8 bases; J trimming: 1 base; junction bases outside the gene matches: 6. The CDR3 has 15 amino acids. The V gene's germline CDR1 is SEHNR and CDR2 FQNEAQ (reference sequence). The CDR3 nucleotides are TGTGCCAGCGGAACTAGCGGGGGTCTCCAAGAGACCCAGTACTTC. Amino acid sequence: CASGTSGGLQETQYF.

The chain employs TRBV5-1 and TRBJ2-3; TRBD1 agrees at 7 bases. J lost 4 bases, V lost 3 bases, and 5 bases had no gene match. The CDR3 has 14 residues. Germline V gives CDR1 SGHRS, CDR2 YFSETQ. CDR3 DNA: TGCGCCAGCAGCTCGACAGGGTTCCCAGATACGCAGTATTTT. It codes for CASSSTGFPDTQYF. The full variable domain, completed using reference TRBV5-1 and TRBJ2-3, is KAGVTQTPRYLIKTRGQQVTLSCSPISGHRSVSWYQQTPGQGLQFLFEYFSETQRNKGNFPGRFSGRQFSNSRSEMNVSTLELGDSALYLCASSSTGFPDTQYFGPGTRLTVL.

This clonotype was observed once. CDR3 amino acids: CASNGPASYNEQFF. The DNA for the CDR3 is TGTGCCAGCAATGGACCAGCCTCCTACAATGAGCAGTTCTTC. The rearrangement joins TRBV28 to TRBJ2-1; no firm D call. Germline-derived CDR1 and CDR2 are MDHEN and SYDVKM. The CDR3 is 14 amino acids. Trimming shortened V by 7 bases and J by 0 bases, and 10 bases separated the two germline ends.